Given below is one TCR beta chain in context. Its cognate antigen is unknown. The source of the sample is a study of cytomegalovirus exposure and HLA in healthy donors. General study findings and limits: The study recorded 150 to 200 TCR beta chains that were cytomegalovirus-associated.

V trimming: 0 bases; J trimming: 5 bases; junction bases outside the gene matches: 8. Germline CDR1 MGHRA, CDR2 YSYEKL. The CDR3 has 16 amino acids. PCR involved 60 Vbeta and 13 Jbeta primers. TCRdb's copy holds only in-frame clones and misses some; the assay was immunoSEQ multiplex PCR. The profile shows 150,000 to 200,000 clones, around 83% of them singletons. The V call is TRBV4-1, the J call TRBJ2-5, with 8 positions matching TRBD1. Sequencing input: PBMCs. The source is a woman between 18 and 29 years old in good health and CMV-seronegative. The CDR3 region is CASSQDPQGARETQYF. The CDR3 nucleotides are TGCGCCAGCAGCCAAGATCCCCAGGGGGCGCGGGAGACCCAGTACTTC.